These 32 T cell receptor beta chains came from one sample sequenced in a study of T cells in Graves' hyperthyroidism and ophthalmopathy. Amplification of TCR beta CDR3 regions was performed using RNA transcripts as template. During a first-round RT-PCR of the TCR CDR3, the HTBI primer set was used. TCRdb used MiXCR to reprocess the multiplex PCR reads, holding one entry per CDR3 protein. The data hold approximately 700,000 distinct CDR3 sequences, with 16% observed a single time. The sequenced sample consisted of blood. The source is a man aged 18-30 years with Graves' hyperthyroidism.

This clonotype was detected many times. This chain joins TRBV28 and TRBJ2-7, with TRBD2 as a possible D gene (6 bases). Germline lookup yields CDR1 MDHEN and CDR2 SYDVKM. The germline V and J ends were trimmed by 5 bases and 7 bases, with 21 bases remaining between them. The CDR3 contains 15 residues. CDR3 sequence (DNA): TGTGCCAGCAGTCCCACCGGGACTTCCCTCTTGGAGCAGTACTTC. This codes for CASSPTGTSLLEQYF.

This clonotype occurred many times. This sequence joins TRBV20-1 and TRBJ1-5; D unresolved. Germline V gives CDR1 DFQATT, CDR2 SNEGSKA (reference sequence). V was trimmed by 0 bases and J by 1 base, leaving 10 bases between them. This CDR3 spans 15 amino acids. CDR3 amino acids: CSAREPGMSNQPQHF. The CDR3 nucleotides are TGCAGTGCTAGAGAACCAGGAATGAGCAATCAGCCCCAGCATTTT.

A word on this clonotype: Given a much more abundant clone one base away, this may be a read error. This chain connects TRBV12-3 or TRBV12-4 to TRBJ2-5; 11 nucleotides align to TRBD1. J was trimmed by 5 bases and V by 4 bases; bases with no gene match: 9. The CDR3 sequence is 16 residues long. Here the CDR3 DNA reads TGTGCCAGCAGTTCCTGCCGAGGGACAGGGGGGGAGACCCAGTACTTC. Protein: CASSSCRGTGGETQYF.

This clonotype was counted at least ten times. The chain joins TRBV18 to TRBJ2-3; 7 bases fit TRBD2. This CDR3 comprises 15 residues. Germline V gene sequence: CDR1 KGHSH, CDR2 LQKENI. Trimming removed 0 bases from V and 2 bases from J; junction bases left unmatched: 2. The CDR3 DNA is TGTGCCAGCTCACCACCGGGAGGGTCCACAGATACGCAGTATTTT. Protein sequence: CASSPPGGSTDTQYF.

This clonotype was detected only a few times. Here the CDR3 DNA reads TGTGCCAGCAGTACCCCTGGACAGGGCGGCTATGGCTACACCTTC. Its protein is CASSTPGQGGYGYTF. The chain couples TRBV11-3 to TRBJ1-2; 8 positions agree with TRBD1. Germline CDR1 reads SGHNT; CDR2 reads YENEEA. Germline trimming cut 6 bases from V and 4 bases from J; bases unmatched to any gene: 10. CDR3 length: 15 amino acids.

The chain recombines TRBV28 with TRBJ2-1, with TRBD2 identical over 10 bases. The V gene end was trimmed by 8 bases and the J gene end by 6 bases; junction bases not matched to a gene: 7. This CDR3 has 14 residues. The germline CDR1 and CDR2 sequences are MDHEN and SYDVKM. The CDR3 nucleotides read TGTGCCAGCGGACCGGGACTAGCGTCCAATGAGCAGTTCTTC. As protein: CASGPGLASNEQFF.

This clonotype was seen ten or more times. This chain links TRBV7-9 with TRBJ2-7; D is ambiguous. The CDR3 is made up of 15 amino acids. V was pared by 2 bases and J by 5 bases, with 16 bases between. The germline V gene has CDR1 SEHNR and CDR2 FQNEAQ (reference sequence). Here the CDR3 DNA reads TGTGCCAGCAGCTTAATATTTGGTGCGGCGGACGAGCAGTACTTC. The encoded protein is CASSLIFGAADEQYF.

This clonotype was detected once. This rearrangement joins TRBV2 to TRBJ1-1; no definite D call. The V end was cut by 1 base, the J end by 6 bases, with 9 bases between. The CDR3 length is 13 residues. Germline V gene data show CDR1 as SNHLY and CDR2 as FYNNEI. This chain's CDR3 is CASSEVVAAEAFF. The CDR3 region has the DNA TGTGCCAGCAGTGAAGTCGTGGCCGCTGAAGCTTTCTTT.

V is TRBV5-8 and J is TRBJ2-5; 10 nucleotides align to TRBD1. CDR3 length: 15 residues. From germline, CDR1 is SGHTS and CDR2 YDEGEE. V lost 0 bases to trimming and J lost 5 bases; unmatched junction nucleotides: 4. As DNA, the CDR3 is TGTGCCAGCAGCTTGGCGGGACAGGGGTTGGAGACCCAGTACTTC. This codes for CASSLAGQGLETQYF.

The chain is built from TRBV29-1 and TRBJ1-1, with 12 bases identical to TRBD1. Germline V CDR1 and CDR2: SQVTM, ANQGSEA. J lost 1 base, V lost 6 bases, and 15 bases had no gene match. This CDR3 comprises 18 residues. The CDR3 here is CSVRSRDRGRVGNTEAFF. In nucleotides, the CDR3 is TGCAGCGTGAGATCCCGGGACAGGGGGCGCGTCGGGAACACTGAAGCTTTCTTT.

This clonotype was recorded at least ten times. The gene calls are TRBV6-1 and TRBJ2-7; D is perhaps TRBD1 (5 bases). V was shortened by 6 bases and J by 0 bases, with 15 bases between the two germline ends. The CDR3 loop spans 15 amino acids. CDR1 is MNHNS, CDR2 SASEGT, per germline. In DNA form, the CDR3 reads TGTGCCAGCAGCTTCGACCAGGGAAGCTCCTACGAGCAGTACTTC. Protein product: CASSFDQGSSYEQYF.

V gene TRBV10-3 combines with J gene TRBJ2-1, with 8 bases lining up with TRBD1. V lost 5 bases, J lost 13 bases, and 7 bases stayed unmatched. Germline assignment: CDR1 ENHRY and CDR2 SYGVKD. The CDR3 is made up of 12 amino acids. In nucleotides, the CDR3 is TGTGCCATCAGTAAGAACAGGGGGGCCCAGTTCTTC. Translated: CAISKNRGAQFF.

This clonotype was counted ten times or more. This sequence joins TRBV18 and TRBJ2-1; D is undetermined. The CDR3 is made up of 15 amino acids. Germline V lookup: CDR1 KGHSH, CDR2 LQKENI. The V gene lost 6 bases and the J gene lost 0 bases, with 12 bases spanning the gap. In DNA, the CDR3 is TGTGCCAGCTCCCCGGCCCGGAGCTCCTACAATGAGCAGTTCTTC. Translated, it gives CASSPARSSYNEQFF.

The chain has TRBV14 and TRBJ1-2, with D maybe TRBD1 (6 bases). Germline V lookup: CDR1 SGHDN, CDR2 FVKESK. This CDR3 is 14 amino acids long. With 2 bases removed from V and 5 bases from J, the gap between germline ends came to 12 bases. The CDR3 bases are TGTGCCAGCAGCCAAAACCCAGGGGTTTATGGCTACACCTTC. This codes for CASSQNPGVYGYTF.

In this sample, this clonotype turned up once. V gene TRBV27 combines with J gene TRBJ1-1; 7 nucleotides agree with TRBD1. CDR1 MNHEY and CDR2 SMNVEV come from the germline V gene (reference sequence). V trimming: 2 bases; J trimming: 3 bases; junction bases outside the gene matches: 18. The CDR3 length is 19 residues. As DNA, the CDR3 is TGTGCCAGCAGTTTACGACCAAACAGGGGCCCTGGTTCTCACACTGAAGCTTTCTTT. It encodes CASSLRPNRGPGSHTEAFF.

The chain is built from TRBV20-1 and TRBJ1-2, with D possibly TRBD1 on 5 matching bases. CDR3 length: 13 residues. Trimming left V 5 bases short and J 7 bases short, with 17 bases between. The germline CDR1 and CDR2 sequences are DFQATT and SNEGSKA (reference sequence). The CDR3 bases are TGCAGTGCTGCCCCACCTGGGGGTCTTGGCTACACCTTC. Translation gives CSAAPPGGLGYTF.

CDR3: CASSQDRVLGHPNTEAFF. CDR3 nucleotide sequence: TGCGCCAGCAGCCAAGATCGTGTTTTGGGGCACCCGAACACTGAAGCTTTCTTT. This chain uses TRBV4-1 with TRBJ1-1; TRBD1 might be the D (5 bases). Germline CDR1 reads MGHRA; CDR2 reads YSYEKL. The CDR3 is made up of 18 amino acids. Trimming pared 0 bases from V and 1 base from J, leaving 18 bases between.

The chain links TRBV3-1 to TRBJ2-7, with D perhaps matching TRBD2 (5 bases). CDR1 and CDR2 from the germline V gene are LGHDT and YNNKEL (reference sequence). Trimming shortened V by 7 bases and J by 0 bases, and 13 bases separated the two germline ends. This CDR3 is 14 amino acids long. The CDR3 here is CASTPGIISYEQYF. CDR3 coding DNA: TGTGCCAGCACCCCGGGAATAATCTCCTACGAGCAGTACTTC.

CDR3 sequence reads: CASGLVRVAGLNTGELFF. DNA of the CDR3: TGTGCTAGTGGTTTGGTAAGGGTAGCGGGACTGAACACCGGGGAGCTGTTTTTT. This rearrangement joins TRBV12-5 to TRBJ2-2; 8 nucleotides agree with TRBD2. The V gene's germline CDR1 is LGHNT and CDR2 FRNRAP. CDR3 length equals 18 residues. V dropped 0 bases and J dropped 1; count of bases not matched to a gene: 7.

Only one count was recorded for this clonotype. Since a much larger clone is just one base distant, this may be a read error. The chain uses TRBV6-1 and TRBJ2-3; unclear D gene. V lost 7 bases to trimming and J lost 3 bases, with 20 bases between them. The CDR3 runs 16 residues. In germline, CDR1 is MNHNS, CDR2 SASEGT. CDR3 region: CASKPDGRFETDTQYF. The CDR3 bases are TGTGCCAGCAAACCCGATGGCCGCTTTGAGACAGATACGCAGTATTTT.

This clonotype was picked up a small number of times. The rearrangement uses TRBV7-9 and TRBJ2-1; TRBD2 agrees at 10 bases. Germline-derived CDR1 and CDR2 are SEHNR and FQNEAQ (reference sequence). The CDR3 runs 14 residues. J gave up 15 bases and V 1 base, and 9 bases lay outside the gene matches. CDR3 region: CASSLDGGGLALFF. The CDR3, as DNA: TGTGCCAGCAGCTTAGATGGGGGGGGACTAGCGCTGTTCTTC.

This clonotype was seen ten or more times. This sequence joins TRBV7-8 and TRBJ2-5; 7 bases map to TRBD2. V was pared by 1 base and J by 6 bases, with 17 bases of the junction left unmatched. Germline V CDR1 and CDR2: SGHVS, FQNEAQ. The CDR3 length is 18 residues. The CDR3 region is CASSLGDGRTWGLQTQYF. The DNA of the CDR3 is TGTGCCAGCAGCTTAGGGGACGGGAGGACCTGGGGGTTGCAGACCCAGTACTTC.

The chain has TRBV7-2 and TRBJ1-2; D is uncertain. V shed 3 bases and J shed 9 bases, with 11 bases lying between them. This CDR3 region has 12 residues. Germline V gene lookup returns CDR1 SGHTA and CDR2 FQGNSA. CDR3 loop: CASSFEGSSYTF. CDR3 coding DNA: TGTGCCAGCAGCTTTGAGGGCAGTAGCTACACCTTC.

This chain uses TRBV6-4 with TRBJ2-7; 10 bases align to TRBD2. The CDR3 totals 14 residues. Trimming took 4 bases from V and 6 from J; bases not matched to a gene: 6. CDR1 is MRHNA, CDR2 SNTAGT, per germline. The CDR3 is CASSGPSGRPEQYF. Here the CDR3 DNA reads TGTGCCAGCAGTGGGCCTAGCGGGAGACCCGAGCAGTACTTC.

This clonotype was picked up many times. This chain's CDR3 is CAGTGIRTSGRAPNEQFF. CDR3 bases: TGTGCCGGAACCGGGATAAGGACTAGCGGGAGGGCTCCAAATGAGCAGTTCTTC. The V call is TRBV30, the J call TRBJ2-1; 15 bases line up with TRBD2. The germline V gene encodes CDR1 GTSNPN and CDR2 SVGIG (reference sequence). CDR3 length equals 18 residues. The trim removed 8 bases at V and 7 bases at J, leaving 18 bases unmatched.

This clonotype was seen a few times. This chain uses TRBV28 with TRBJ1-1; no clear D gene. CDR3 size: 10 residues. The germline gives CDR1 MDHEN, CDR2 SYDVKM. Deletions cut 5 bases from V and 10 bases from J, with 8 bases between. CDR3 region: CASSKGRAFF. The DNA for the CDR3 is TGTGCCAGCAGTAAAGGACGAGCTTTCTTT.

Worth noting for this clonotype: A much more abundant neighbour one base away suggests this may be a read error. The V gene is TRBV12-3 or TRBV12-4, the J gene TRBJ2-7; tentative D call: TRBD2 (6 bases). The CDR3 is 16 residues long. V was shortened by 6 bases and J by 7 bases, with 25 bases between the two germline ends. Written as DNA, the CDR3 is TGTGCCAGCAGCCCTGGGGAGCGGGCCTACTACAATGAGCAGTACTTC. This codes for CASSPGERAYYNEQYF.

The V call is TRBV3-1, the J call TRBJ1-4; weak D call: TRBD1 (5 bases). V was cut by 0 bases and J by 3 bases, with 11 bases left in between. Germline CDR1 reads LGHDT; CDR2 reads YNNKEL (reference sequence). The CDR3 totals 16 residues. CDR3 nucleotides: TGTGCCAGCAGCCAAGATTACGGGGCCCCTAATGAAAAACTGTTTTTT. Protein sequence: CASSQDYGAPNEKLFF.

This clonotype has just a few counts. The chain uses TRBV9 and TRBJ1-1, with D unclear. Trimming removed 0 bases from V and 8 bases from J, with 11 bases in between. The CDR3 is 13 amino acids. Per the germline V gene, CDR1 is SGDLS and CDR2 is YYNGEE. This chain's CDR3 is CASSVVFQAEAFF. The DNA for the CDR3 is TGTGCCAGCAGCGTAGTTTTCCAAGCAGAAGCTTTCTTT.

This clonotype was recorded at least ten times. DNA of the CDR3: TGTGCCAGCAGCCTACTCCGGGTCGCTGTCCACGAGCAGTACTTC. It codes for CASSLLRVAVHEQYF. The chain combines TRBV3-1 with TRBJ2-7; no clear D. V was shortened by 4 bases and J by 5 bases, with 18 bases between the two germline ends. Germline-derived CDR1 and CDR2 are LGHDT and YNNKEL (reference sequence). The CDR3 has 15 amino acids.

Many counts were recorded for this clonotype. The chain combines TRBV20-1 with TRBJ1-1, with no clear D. Trimming removed 3 bases from V and 7 bases from J, with 18 bases in between. CDR1 and CDR2 (germline): DFQATT, SNEGSKA (reference sequence). The CDR3 runs to 14 residues. The CDR3 DNA sequence: TGCAGTGCTAGGGAGACCGGGCTCATAAATGAAGCTTTCTTT. Amino acid sequence: CSARETGLINEAFF.

This clonotype showed up many times. The chain combines TRBV6-1 with TRBJ2-3, with TRBD2 matching over 7 bases. The CDR3 runs 19 residues. V trimming: 5 bases; J trimming: 3 bases; junction bases outside the gene matches: 20. Germline assignment: CDR1 MNHNS and CDR2 SASEGT. CDR3 sequence reads: CASSPSLLERDPPTDTQYF. The CDR3 DNA follows: TGTGCCAGCAGTCCTTCCTTACTAGAGCGGGACCCGCCTACAGATACGCAGTATTTT.